This record looks at one T cell receptor beta chain sequence and its context. Its antigen target is currently unknown. No base qualities exist here, and no much larger clone lies one base off it. The data are from a study of T-cell reconstitution after alpha-beta-depleted transplantation in children (dated by TCRdb to about 2016). About the study as a whole: T-cell immune reconstitution after TCRalphabeta/CD19-depleted allogeneic hematopoietic cell transplantation in children was quantitatively tracked in the study by means of TCR repertoire profiling.

Library generation was performed with PCR. The sample was run on an Illumina HiSeq 2500. TCR library preparation used molecular barcoding, with unique molecular identifiers applied to normalize quantification of the TCRbeta repertoire. TCRdb reprocessed the public reads (quality trimming at Q25 with fastp, clone calling with MiXCR) and kept in-frame beta chains. One record per CDR3 amino acid sequence lists the most common genes and DNA. For this sample there are 800,000 to 1,000,000 distinct CDR3 sequences; about 29% appear just once. The ten biggest clones cover about 28% of the sample. What the work shows at the level of the full study, not this receptor alone: Over the following months the frequencies of hyperexpanded clones went down, and after one year T-cell counts and TCRbeta diversity were mostly credited to newly produced T cells. The apparently early recovery of alphabetaT-cell counts about two months after transplant reportedly depended on only several hundred rapidly expanded clones that came from non-depleted graft cells. In some patients, high TCRbeta diversity at day 60 was attributed to recipient T cells and intrathymic progenitors that had survived conditioning.

What the treatment or condition label conveys for this sample: allogeneic hematopoietic cell transplantation with graft depleted of TCRalphabeta T cells and CD19 B cells. Transplant recipients were children who received TCRalphabeta/CD19-depleted allogeneic hematopoietic cell grafts. CDR1 DFQATT and CDR2 SNEGSKA were looked up in the germline V gene (reference sequence). The CDR3 has 15 amino acids, counting the end cysteine and phenylalanine. The only DNA kept is the CDR3, 45 bases in frame from the first base. Trimming takes 6 bases from V and 5 bases from J, and the germline ends sit 22 bases apart.

The chain employs TRBV20-1 and TRBJ2-5, with the D gene not clear enough to name. The TCR comes from a boy less than two years old who had a stem cell transplant for SCID, so the T cells may come from the graft donor. Source: PBMCs, mostly from graft donor cells, taken 360 days after TCRalphabeta/CD19-depleted stem cell transplant. The sequenced DNA is TGCAGTGCCGAGCTCTCCCGGGCGGAGAGCGAGACCCAGTACTTC. Translated, it gives CSAELSRAESETQYF.